The clone carrying this T cell receptor beta chain showed up just a few times. The source of the sample is a study of blood T cells in healthy people across ages. Primers used in a second PCR of about 7 to 11 cycles were a sample-barcoded 5' primer and a J-beta primer mix. TCRdb reprocessed the 5' RACE reads with MiXCR, giving one entry per CDR3 protein. This sample carries 800,000 to 950,000 distinct CDR3 sequences, approximately 32% of them seen once, and the ten largest clones take 10%. The germline V and J ends were trimmed by 5 bases and 4 bases, with 18 bases remaining between them. There are 17 residues in the CDR3. CDR1 is LNHNV, CDR2 YYDKDF, per germline (reference sequence). This same sample was also part of a study on T cells of mothers and their children. From that paper: The sample comes from some ten healthy Caucasian donors: mothers and children. Overlap measured in related mother-child pairs was slightly, non-significantly higher than in unrelated pairs.

This TCR was sampled from a woman between 40 and 50 years old in good health. Sample: blood. The V and J genes are TRBV15 and TRBJ2-6; possible D gene TRBD1, 7 bases. DNA of the CDR3: TGTGCCACCAGCGACCGTGGAGGGGGCGCCGGGGCCAACGTCCTGACTTTC. Translated: CATSDRGGGAGANVLTF.